The rows below give T cell receptor beta chains drawn from one sample of a study of response to subunit inactivated influenza vaccine. TCRdb used MiXCR to reprocess the RT-PCR reads, holding one entry per CDR3 protein. The data contain about 240,000 distinct CDR3 sequences, less than 15% of them singletons. The specimen was non-naive T cells sorted from PBMCs, collected 14 to 15 days before vaccination. The receptors were gathered from a man aged 50 or older who received an inactivated influenza vaccine. Both conserved end residues are part of each CDR3. Fields, in order: clone size, D gene, V gene, J gene, CDR3 DNA, CDR3 protein. A D gene is named only where the DNA matches it firmly. Clone size is not always given. Where it is, it says once, few, many or a class for expanded clones.

size: -
D: -
V: TRBV7-2
J: TRBJ2-7
DNA: TGTGCCAGCAGCCCTCCCCCTGGGGTGGGCCACTACGAGCAGTACTTC
CDR3: CASSPPPGVGHYEQYF

size: many
D: -
V: TRBV5-1
J: TRBJ2-2
DNA: TGCGCCAGCAGCTTGGGTCTATTTTCAGAATTCACCGGGGAGCTGTTTTTT
CDR3: CASSLGLFSEFTGELFF

size: -
D: TRBD1
V: TRBV2
J: TRBJ2-2
DNA: TGTGCCAGCTCGGCAGGGGGTACCGGGGAGCTGTTTTTT
CDR3: CASSAGGTGELFF

size: few
D: -
V: TRBV27
J: TRBJ2-3
DNA: TGTGCCAGCAGGCGATTAGCGGAGTCAGATACGCAGTATTTT
CDR3: CASRRLAESDTQYF

size: many
D: -
V: TRBV7-8
J: TRBJ1-1
DNA: TGTGCCAGCAGCTTAGAGGCAGTCATGAACACTGAAGCTTTCTTT
CDR3: CASSLEAVMNTEAFF

size: few
D: -
V: TRBV20-1
J: TRBJ2-1
DNA: TGCAGTGCTAGAGTGGGAGAGCGAACCGTCTACAATGAGCAGTTCTTC
CDR3: CSARVGERTVYNEQFF

size: few
D: TRBD2
V: TRBV3-1
J: TRBJ2-7
DNA: TGTGCCAGCAGCCAAAGACTAGCGGGGCCCTACGAGCAGTACTTC
CDR3: CASSQRLAGPYEQYF

size: few
D: -
V: TRBV20-1
J: TRBJ1-5
DNA: TGCAGTGCTAGTAAGGGGTCCGGCAGCAATCAGCCCCAGCATTTT
CDR3: CSASKGSGSNQPQHF

size: few
D: -
V: TRBV29-1
J: TRBJ1-2
DNA: TGCAGCGTTGAAGGGGGGGCAGTCTATGGCTACACCTTC
CDR3: CSVEGGAVYGYTF

size: few
D: -
V: TRBV6-6
J: TRBJ1-1
DNA: TGTGCCAGCGAGGACCAAGACACTGAAGCTTTCTTT
CDR3: CASEDQDTEAFF

size: -
D: -
V: TRBV11-2
J: TRBJ2-3
DNA: TGTGCCAGCTCCCAGCGGACCCCCTCAGATACGCAGTATTTT
CDR3: CASSQRTPSDTQYF

size: -
D: TRBD2
V: TRBV7-2
J: TRBJ2-7
DNA: TGTGCCACTGGGGCTAGCGGGATCTACGAGCAGTACTTC
CDR3: CATGASGIYEQYF

size: many
D: -
V: TRBV5-1
J: TRBJ1-3
DNA: TGCGCCAGCAGCTTAGAGCCCTGGGACACCATATATTTT
CDR3: CASSLEPWDTIYF

size: many
D: TRBD1
V: TRBV20-1
J: TRBJ1-6
DNA: TGCAGTGCAGCCGGGACAGGGGCCAATTCACCCCTCCACTTT
CDR3: CSAAGTGANSPLHF

size: many
D: TRBD2
V: TRBV12-3/TRBV12-4
J: TRBJ2-3
DNA: TGTGCCAGCAGTCTTAGCGGGGGGAACACAGATACGCAGTATTTT
CDR3: CASSLSGGNTDTQYF

size: few
D: -
V: TRBV12-3/TRBV12-4
J: TRBJ2-3
DNA: TGTGCCAGCAGTTGGGTTAGGGCAGATACGCAGTATTTT
CDR3: CASSWVRADTQYF

size: many
D: -
V: TRBV6-5
J: TRBJ2-7
DNA: TGTGCCAGCAGTTACTCAACAGGTACCTATGAGCAGTACTTC
CDR3: CASSYSTGTYEQYF

size: -
D: -
V: TRBV12-2
J: TRBJ2-6
DNA: TGTGCAAGTCGCCCCAGCCGGCAGGGCCGCTCTGGGGCCAACGTCCTGACTTTC
CDR3: CASRPSRQGRSGANVLTF

size: many
D: -
V: TRBV7-8
J: TRBJ2-1
DNA: TGTGCCAGCAGCTTGGCCGGGACCAACAATGAGCAGTTCTTC
CDR3: CASSLAGTNNEQFF

size: -
D: -
V: TRBV20-1
J: TRBJ2-7
DNA: TGCAGTGCTAGACAGGCTATGGCCTACGAGCAGTACTTC
CDR3: CSARQAMAYEQYF

size: many
D: -
V: TRBV6-5
J: TRBJ2-2
DNA: TGTGCCAGCAGTTACTCGATAATGGGAGTTAACACCGGGGAGCTGTTTTTT
CDR3: CASSYSIMGVNTGELFF

size: many
D: -
V: TRBV5-1
J: TRBJ2-5
DNA: TGCGCCAGCAGCTCGGGCCAAGGGGCCCAAGAGACCCAGTACTTC
CDR3: CASSSGQGAQETQYF

size: many
D: TRBD2
V: TRBV18
J: TRBJ2-7
DNA: TGTGCCAGCTCACCGCCTAGCGGGATTACCTACGAGCAGTACTTC
CDR3: CASSPPSGITYEQYF

size: many
D: -
V: TRBV3-1
J: TRBJ1-5
DNA: TGTGCCAGCAGCCAAGGGGACAGCAATCAGCCCCAGCATTTT
CDR3: CASSQGDSNQPQHF

size: -
D: -
V: TRBV5-4
J: TRBJ1-1
DNA: TGTGCCAGCAGGCTACGGGGGAACACTGAAGCTTTCTTT
CDR3: CASRLRGNTEAFF

size: once
D: -
V: TRBV6-1
J: TRBJ2-3
DNA: TGTGCCACTGAAGGGTCCGGGGATACGCAGTATTTT
CDR3: CATEGSGDTQYF

size: few
D: -
V: TRBV6-2/TRBV6-3
J: TRBJ1-1
DNA: TGTGCGGCGCGGCAGCCGGACACTGAAGCTTTCTTT
CDR3: CAARQPDTEAFF

size: -
D: -
V: TRBV12-3/TRBV12-4
J: TRBJ2-5
DNA: TGTGCCAGCAGCCATACCTCGACCGCCCTCCAAGAGACCCAGTACTTC
CDR3: CASSHTSTALQETQYF

size: -
D: -
V: TRBV5-5
J: TRBJ2-7
DNA: TGTGCCAGCAGCTTGGTGGTGCCCCTGGGGGAGCAGTACTTC
CDR3: CASSLVVPLGEQYF

size: many
D: -
V: TRBV20-1
J: TRBJ2-5
DNA: TGCAGTGGCGTGATGGAGACCCAGTACTTC
CDR3: CSGVMETQYF

size: few
D: -
V: TRBV21-1
J: TRBJ2-7
DNA: TGTGCCAGCAGCAGGGGGAGGGTAGCGGACGAAAAGTACGAGCAGTACTTC
CDR3: CASSRGRVADEKYEQYF

size: -
D: -
V: TRBV4-3
J: TRBJ1-2
DNA: TGCGCCAGCAGCCGGGACAAGGCGTACTATGGCTACACCTTC
CDR3: CASSRDKAYYGYTF

size: -
D: -
V: TRBV6-5
J: TRBJ1-1
DNA: TGTGCCAGCAGTTATCGATTAGAGTCAGGGACGGAAGCTTTCTTT
CDR3: CASSYRLESGTEAFF

size: -
D: -
V: TRBV12-3/TRBV12-4
J: TRBJ1-6
DNA: TGTGCCAGCAGTTTACAGGGAGCGGGTTCACCCCTCCACTTT
CDR3: CASSLQGAGSPLHF

size: few
D: -
V: TRBV5-4
J: TRBJ2-5
DNA: TGTGCCAGCAGCTCCCCCCTAGGAAACCAAGAGACCCAGTACTTC
CDR3: CASSSPLGNQETQYF

size: few
D: -
V: TRBV28
J: TRBJ1-6
DNA: TGTGCCAGCAGTTTACGATACGGCAGGACAACTTCACCCCTCCACTTT
CDR3: CASSLRYGRTTSPLHF

size: -
D: -
V: TRBV12-3/TRBV12-4
J: TRBJ2-3
DNA: TGTGCCAGCAGCCAGAATATCGGGTCAGATACGCAGTATTTT
CDR3: CASSQNIGSDTQYF

size: -
D: -
V: TRBV20-1
J: TRBJ1-6
DNA: TGCAGTGCTAGAGACAGGGGTTCACCCCTCCACTTT
CDR3: CSARDRGSPLHF

size: -
D: -
V: TRBV5-6
J: TRBJ2-5
DNA: TGTGCCAGCAGCTTGGTGGGGACAGAGACCCAGTACTTC
CDR3: CASSLVGTETQYF

size: few
D: TRBD2
V: TRBV12-5
J: TRBJ2-1
DNA: TGTGCTAGTGGTTTGGAAGCGGGACTAGCGGCATACAATGAGCAGTTCTTC
CDR3: CASGLEAGLAAYNEQFF

size: -
D: TRBD2
V: TRBV30
J: TRBJ2-7
DNA: TGTGCCTGGAGTCAAGGGACTAGCGGACAAGAGCAGTACTTC
CDR3: CAWSQGTSGQEQYF

size: few
D: -
V: TRBV30
J: TRBJ1-1
DNA: TGTGCCTCCCTGCGATTCATGAACACTGAAGCTTTCTTT
CDR3: CASLRFMNTEAFF

size: -
D: TRBD2
V: TRBV25-1
J: TRBJ2-1
DNA: TGTGCCAGCAGTGAATCCTATCAGCGGGGGGGCCGATACAATGAGCAGTTCTTC
CDR3: CASSESYQRGGRYNEQFF

size: -
D: TRBD2
V: TRBV29-1
J: TRBJ2-7
DNA: TGCAGCGTTGCGGCGGGAGTAGGCTACGAGCAGTACTTC
CDR3: CSVAAGVGYEQYF

size: few
D: -
V: TRBV20-1
J: TRBJ2-5
DNA: TGCAGTGCCCCTCACGTTCCTCAAGAGACCCAGTACTTC
CDR3: CSAPHVPQETQYF

size: -
D: -
V: TRBV6-1
J: TRBJ2-7
DNA: TGTGCCAGCAGTGAAGGGTGGCGAGTTTACGAGCAGTACTTC
CDR3: CASSEGWRVYEQYF

size: few
D: -
V: TRBV7-2
J: TRBJ2-1
DNA: TGTGCCAGCAGCCTGGTTCGGGGGTCGTACAATGAGCAGTTCTTC
CDR3: CASSLVRGSYNEQFF

size: many
D: -
V: TRBV4-3
J: TRBJ1-1
DNA: TGCGCCAGCAGCCAAGCCGCGAACACTGAAGCTTTCTTT
CDR3: CASSQAANTEAFF

size: -
D: -
V: TRBV5-1
J: TRBJ2-7
DNA: TGCGCCAGCACCTCATCGGCATTGGCAGGCCTCTCCTACGAGCAGTACTTC
CDR3: CASTSSALAGLSYEQYF

size: many
D: TRBD1
V: TRBV18
J: TRBJ1-2
DNA: TGTGCCAGCTCACCACCGTCCGTCAGGGGGCTAGGCTATGGCTACACCTTC
CDR3: CASSPPSVRGLGYGYTF

size: -
D: -
V: TRBV5-1
J: TRBJ2-7
DNA: TGCGGCAGCAGCTTGAGGGGAGACGAGCAGTACTTC
CDR3: CGSSLRGDEQYF

size: -
D: TRBD1
V: TRBV7-2
J: TRBJ1-3
DNA: TGTGCCAGCAGCTTACTAAGGACAGGGACTGGAAACACCATATATTTT
CDR3: CASSLLRTGTGNTIYF

size: many
D: TRBD2
V: TRBV15
J: TRBJ2-4
DNA: TGTGCCACCAGCAGAGGCCAAAGCGGGAGCGGGAACATTCAGTACTTC
CDR3: CATSRGQSGSGNIQYF

size: -
D: -
V: TRBV30
J: TRBJ1-3
DNA: TGTGCCTGGAGTGTAGGGGTTTTCAACACCATATATTTT
CDR3: CAWSVGVFNTIYF

size: few
D: -
V: TRBV7-6
J: TRBJ2-1
DNA: TGTGCCAGCAGCCCACTCCCTGCTAGCCAACGAGGGCAGTTCTTC
CDR3: CASSPLPASQRGQFF

size: -
D: -
V: TRBV5-1
J: TRBJ1-1
DNA: TGCGCCAGCAGCGTATCGACAGTGAACACTGAAGCTTTCTTT
CDR3: CASSVSTVNTEAFF

size: few
D: -
V: TRBV29-1
J: TRBJ2-7
DNA: TGCAGCGTTTTAAGGGGTCTCTCCTACGAGCAGTACTTC
CDR3: CSVLRGLSYEQYF